This TCR beta chain was captured in a study of shared clonotypes between healthy human individuals. The wider study: CD4 naive cells filled three plates per donor, CD4 memory three, CD8 naive two and CD8 memory one.

Healthy HIV-negative adults with no recent acute infections or vaccinations were recruited as donors. The authors' processing: Junction-only sequences without quality scores came from ImmunoSEQ, so filtering differed. Data came from immunoSEQ multiplex PCR; TCRdb stores just in-frame clones and leaves some out. V and J calls and clone size are those listed in that table; D and trimming were worked out from the DNA. This sample carries fewer than 2.5 million clones, 90% to 95% of them seen once, and the ten largest clones take around 0.4%. Study-wide points: It was the non-shared clonotypes that had lower generation probabilities than clonotypes shared by all four donors.

From germline, CDR1 is SGHRS and CDR2 YFSETQ. The germline V and J ends were trimmed by 6 bases and 0 bases, with 12 bases remaining between them. This CDR3 has 14 amino acids. On this clone: Its matching antigen is unknown.

Sequencing was carried out using naive CD4+ T cells from PBMCs. Documented subset: CD45RA+ positively selected. The chain combines TRBV5-1 with TRBJ1-1, with D hard to call. This TCR was sampled from a man aged 18 to 35 in good health. Some clones in this sample may be carry-over from other donors' samples. In DNA, the CDR3 is TGCGCCAGCAAACTCCGCGCCTTGAACACTGAAGCTTTCTTT. It is translated as CASKLRALNTEAFF.